The 5 T cell receptor beta chains below were found in one sample sequenced in a study of early T cells in non-severe SARS-CoV-2 infection. TCRdb re-derived calls from the 5' RACE reads in MiXCR, one entry per CDR3 protein. The sample gives around 79,000 distinct CDR3 sequences, about 11% of which show up once; approximately 12% is in the top ten. Sequences were derived from whole blood, sampled at baseline. These receptors originate from an adult who was a healthcare worker with PCR-confirmed SARS-CoV-2 infection or an uninfected control (not recorded which).

This chain joins TRBV20-1 and TRBJ1-6, with 8 bases fitting TRBD1. Germline-derived CDR1 and CDR2 are DFQATT and SNEGSKA (reference sequence). Germline trimming cut 1 base from V and 9 bases from J; bases unmatched to any gene: 5. There are 14 residues in the CDR3. In nucleotides, the CDR3 is TGCAGTGCTAGAGCAGGGGGCCAAAGTTCACCCCTCCACTTT. Amino acids: CSARAGGQSSPLHF.

This clonotype was counted between two and nine times. The J gene is TRBJ2-2, the V gene TRBV28; 7 bases match TRBD2. V lost 8 bases to trimming and J lost 5 bases; unmatched junction nucleotides: 14. Looked up from germline, CDR1 is MDHEN and CDR2 is SYDVKM. CDR3 size: 16 residues. The CDR3 DNA reads TGTGCCAGCCGCCCTTCCGGGACCGGGAGGACCGGGGAGCTGTTTTTT. Translating gives CASRPSGTGRTGELFF.

In its sample, this clonotype was seen a few times. The rearrangement uses TRBV7-8 and TRBJ2-1; D gene ambiguous. The germline V gene has CDR1 SGHVS and CDR2 FQNEAQ. This CDR3 comprises 15 residues. V was trimmed by 0 bases and J by 0 bases, leaving 6 bases between them. The CDR3, as DNA: TGTGCCAGCAGCTTAGCGCCTAGCTCCTACAATGAGCAGTTCTTC. Translating gives CASSLAPSSYNEQFF. The whole variable domain, remainder taken from reference TRBV7-8 and TRBJ2-1, is GAGVSQSPRYKVAKRGQDVALRCDPISGHVSLFWYQQALGQGPEFLTYFQNEAQLDKSGLPSDRFFAERPEGSVSTLKIQRTQQEDSAVYLCASSLAPSSYNEQFFGPGTRLTVL.

In this sample, this clonotype turned up a few times. The genes are TRBV29-1 and TRBJ2-5; D unresolved. This CDR3 is built from 12 residues. Trimming shortened V by 7 bases and J by 2 bases, and 11 bases separated the two germline ends. From germline, CDR1 is SQVTM and CDR2 ANQGSEA. The CDR3 protein is CSGVLPQETQYF. The CDR3 coding sequence is TGCAGCGGGGTACTACCACAAGAGACCCAGTACTTC.

The table lists this clonotype with a few counts. The chain uses TRBV6-1 and TRBJ2-2, with D possibly TRBD1 on 6 matching bases. Germline assignment: CDR1 MNHNS and CDR2 SASEGT. Between the trimmed V and J ends, which lost 5 bases and 5 bases, there was a span of 12 bases. The length of the CDR3 is 14 residues. The CDR3 loop reads CASSQDRSTGELFF. In nucleotides, the CDR3 is TGTGCCAGCAGTCAGGACAGATCAACCGGGGAGCTGTTTTTT.